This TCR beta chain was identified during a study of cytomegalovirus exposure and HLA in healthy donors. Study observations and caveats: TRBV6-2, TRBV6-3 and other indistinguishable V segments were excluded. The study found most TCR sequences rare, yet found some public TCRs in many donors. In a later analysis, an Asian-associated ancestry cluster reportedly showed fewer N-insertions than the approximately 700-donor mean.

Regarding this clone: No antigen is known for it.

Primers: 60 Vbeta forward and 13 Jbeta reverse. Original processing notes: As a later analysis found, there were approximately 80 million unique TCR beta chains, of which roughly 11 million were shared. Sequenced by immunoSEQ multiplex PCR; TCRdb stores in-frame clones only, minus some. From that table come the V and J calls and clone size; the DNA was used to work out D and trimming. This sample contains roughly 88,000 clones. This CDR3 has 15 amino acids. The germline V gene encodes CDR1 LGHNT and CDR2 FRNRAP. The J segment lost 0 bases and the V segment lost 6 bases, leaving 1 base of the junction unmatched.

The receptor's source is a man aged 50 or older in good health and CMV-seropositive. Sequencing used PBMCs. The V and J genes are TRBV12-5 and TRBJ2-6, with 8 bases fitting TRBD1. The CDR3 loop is CASGRGLSGANVLTF. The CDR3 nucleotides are TGTGCTAGTGGCAGGGGGCTCTCTGGGGCCAACGTCCTGACTTTC.